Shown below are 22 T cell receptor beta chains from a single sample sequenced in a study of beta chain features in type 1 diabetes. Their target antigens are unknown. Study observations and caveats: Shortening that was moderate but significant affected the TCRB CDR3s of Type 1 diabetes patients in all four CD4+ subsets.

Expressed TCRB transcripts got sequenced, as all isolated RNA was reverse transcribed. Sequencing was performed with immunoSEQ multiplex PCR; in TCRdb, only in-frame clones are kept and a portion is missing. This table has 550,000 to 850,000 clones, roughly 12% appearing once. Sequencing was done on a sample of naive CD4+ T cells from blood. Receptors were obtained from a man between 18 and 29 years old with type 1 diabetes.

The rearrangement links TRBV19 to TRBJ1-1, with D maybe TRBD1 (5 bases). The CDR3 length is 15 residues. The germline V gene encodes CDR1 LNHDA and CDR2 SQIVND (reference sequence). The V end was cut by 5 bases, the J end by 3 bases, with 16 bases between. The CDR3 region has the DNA TGTGCCAGTAGTTTACGCGGCAGGGCAGACACTGAAGCTTTCTTT. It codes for CASSLRGRADTEAFF.

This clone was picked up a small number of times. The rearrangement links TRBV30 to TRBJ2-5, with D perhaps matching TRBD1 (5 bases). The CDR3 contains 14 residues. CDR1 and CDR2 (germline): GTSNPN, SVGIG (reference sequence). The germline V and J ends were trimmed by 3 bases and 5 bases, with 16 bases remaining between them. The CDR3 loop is CAWSRRTQAETQYF. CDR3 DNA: TGTGCCTGGAGCCGTAGGACACAAGCGGAGACCCAGTACTTC.

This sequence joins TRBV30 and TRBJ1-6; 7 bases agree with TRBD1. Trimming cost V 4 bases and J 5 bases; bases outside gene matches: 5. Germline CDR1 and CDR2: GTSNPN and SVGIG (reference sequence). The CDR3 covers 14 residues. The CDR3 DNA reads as TGTGCCTGGATTCCGGGACAGCATAATTCACCCCTCCACTTT. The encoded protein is CAWIPGQHNSPLHF. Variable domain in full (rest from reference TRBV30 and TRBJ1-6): SQTIHQWPATLVQPVGSPLSLECTVEGTSNPNLYWYRQAAGRGLQLLFYSVGIGQISSEVPQNLSASRPQDRQFILSSKKLLLSDSGFYLCAWIPGQHNSPLHFGNGTRLTVT.

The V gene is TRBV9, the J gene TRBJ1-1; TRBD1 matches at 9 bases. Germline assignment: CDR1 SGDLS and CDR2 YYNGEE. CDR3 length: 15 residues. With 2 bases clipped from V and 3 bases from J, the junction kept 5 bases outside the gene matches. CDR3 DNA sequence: TGTGCCAGCAGCGTCGACAGGGGGGTGTACACTGAAGCTTTCTTT. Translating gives CASSVDRGVYTEAFF.

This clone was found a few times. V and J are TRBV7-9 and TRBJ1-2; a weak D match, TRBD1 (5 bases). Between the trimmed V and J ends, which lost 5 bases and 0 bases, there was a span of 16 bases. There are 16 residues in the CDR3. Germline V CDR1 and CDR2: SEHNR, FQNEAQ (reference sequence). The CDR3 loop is CASSKLRDASNYGYTF. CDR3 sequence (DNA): TGTGCCAGCAGCAAACTCCGGGACGCCTCTAACTATGGCTACACCTTC.

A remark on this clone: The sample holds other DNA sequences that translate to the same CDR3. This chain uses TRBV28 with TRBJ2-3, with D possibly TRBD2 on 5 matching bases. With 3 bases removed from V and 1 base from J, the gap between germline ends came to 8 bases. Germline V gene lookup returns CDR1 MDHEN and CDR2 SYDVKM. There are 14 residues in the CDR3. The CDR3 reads CASSFGRGTDTQYF. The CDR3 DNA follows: TGTGCCAGCAGTTTCGGGCGGGGCACAGATACGCAGTATTTT.

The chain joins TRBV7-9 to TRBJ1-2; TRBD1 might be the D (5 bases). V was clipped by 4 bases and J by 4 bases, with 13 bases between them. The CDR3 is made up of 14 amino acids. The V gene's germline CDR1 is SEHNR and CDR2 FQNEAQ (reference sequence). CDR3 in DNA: TGTGCCAGCAGCTCCCTCGGGGGTTTCTATGGCTACACCTTC. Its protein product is CASSSLGGFYGYTF.

The CDR3 is CAWRKGEFVYEQYF. The CDR3 DNA reads TGTGCCTGGAGGAAGGGCGAATTTGTCTACGAGCAGTACTTC. This chain links TRBV30 with TRBJ2-7; unclear D gene. The CDR3 is 14 amino acids. Trimming left V 3 bases short and J 3 bases short, with 15 bases between. Germline CDR1 GTSNPN, CDR2 SVGIG (reference sequence).

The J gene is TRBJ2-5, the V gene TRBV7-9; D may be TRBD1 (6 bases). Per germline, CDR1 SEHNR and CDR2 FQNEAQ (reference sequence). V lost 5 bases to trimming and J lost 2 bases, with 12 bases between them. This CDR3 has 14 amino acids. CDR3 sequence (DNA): TGTGCCAGCAGCACCCGGACAGTTCAAGAGACCCAGTACTTC. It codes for CASSTRTVQETQYF.

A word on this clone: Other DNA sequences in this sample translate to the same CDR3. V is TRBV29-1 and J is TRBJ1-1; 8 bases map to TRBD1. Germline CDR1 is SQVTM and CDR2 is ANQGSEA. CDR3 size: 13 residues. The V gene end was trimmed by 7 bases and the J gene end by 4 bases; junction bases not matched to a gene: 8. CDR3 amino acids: CSARTGLGTEAFF. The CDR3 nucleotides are TGCAGCGCCCGGACAGGGTTGGGCACTGAAGCTTTCTTT.

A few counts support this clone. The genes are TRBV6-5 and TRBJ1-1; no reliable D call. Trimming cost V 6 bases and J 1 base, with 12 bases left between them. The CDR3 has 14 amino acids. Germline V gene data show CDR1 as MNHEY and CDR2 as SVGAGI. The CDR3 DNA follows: TGTGCCAGCAGGATCGACGGCCCGAACACTGAAGCTTTCTTT. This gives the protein CASRIDGPNTEAFF.

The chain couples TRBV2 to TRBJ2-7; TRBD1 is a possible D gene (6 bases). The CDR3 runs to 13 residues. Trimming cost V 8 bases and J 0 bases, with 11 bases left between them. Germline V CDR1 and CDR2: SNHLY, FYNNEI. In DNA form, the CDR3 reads TGTGCCAGCTCTCAGGGGCGCTCCTACGAGCAGTACTTC. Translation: CASSQGRSYEQYF. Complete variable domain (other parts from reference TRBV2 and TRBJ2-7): EPEVTQTPSHQVTQMGQEVILRCVPISNHLYFYWYRQILGQKVEFLVSFYNNEISEKSEIFDDQFSVERPDGSNFTLKIRSTKLEDSAMYFCASSQGRSYEQYFGPGTRLTVT.

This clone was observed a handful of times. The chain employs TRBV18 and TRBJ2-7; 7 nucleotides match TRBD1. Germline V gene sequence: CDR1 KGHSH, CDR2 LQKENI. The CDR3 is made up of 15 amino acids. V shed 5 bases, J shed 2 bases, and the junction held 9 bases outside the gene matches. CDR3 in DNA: TGTGCCAGCTCATTCGACAGGGCGAAACCCTACGAGCAGTACTTC. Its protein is CASSFDRAKPYEQYF.

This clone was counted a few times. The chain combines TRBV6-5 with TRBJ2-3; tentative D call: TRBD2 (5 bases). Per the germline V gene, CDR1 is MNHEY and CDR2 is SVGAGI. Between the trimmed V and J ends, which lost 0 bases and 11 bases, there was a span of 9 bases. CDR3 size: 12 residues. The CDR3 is CASSYSDRGQYF. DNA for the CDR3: TGTGCCAGCAGTTACTCGGACCGGGGGCAGTATTTT.

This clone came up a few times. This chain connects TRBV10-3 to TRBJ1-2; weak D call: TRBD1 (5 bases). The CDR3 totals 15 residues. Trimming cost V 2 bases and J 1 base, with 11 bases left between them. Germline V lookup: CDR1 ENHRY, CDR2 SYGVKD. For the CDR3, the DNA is TGTGCCATCAGTGAGACCGGGACCGATAACTATGGCTACACCTTC. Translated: CAISETGTDNYGYTF.

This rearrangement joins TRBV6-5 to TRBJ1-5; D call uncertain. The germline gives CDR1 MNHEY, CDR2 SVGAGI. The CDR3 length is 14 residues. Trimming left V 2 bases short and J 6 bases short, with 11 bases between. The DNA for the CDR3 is TGTGCCAGCAGTTACGGCAGGTTGGGTCAGCCCCAGCATTTT. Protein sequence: CASSYGRLGQPQHF.

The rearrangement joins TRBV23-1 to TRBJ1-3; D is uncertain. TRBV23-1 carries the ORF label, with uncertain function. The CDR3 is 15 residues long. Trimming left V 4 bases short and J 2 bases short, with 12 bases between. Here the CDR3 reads CASSRPLIPGNTIYF. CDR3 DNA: TGCGCCAGCAGTCGACCCTTAATACCTGGAAACACCATATATTTT.

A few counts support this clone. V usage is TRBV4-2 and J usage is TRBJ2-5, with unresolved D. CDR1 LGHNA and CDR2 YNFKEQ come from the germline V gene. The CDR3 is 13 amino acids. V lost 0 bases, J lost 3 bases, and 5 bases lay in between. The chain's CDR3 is CASSQESEETQYF. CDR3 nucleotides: TGTGCCAGCAGCCAAGAGTCGGAAGAGACCCAGTACTTC.

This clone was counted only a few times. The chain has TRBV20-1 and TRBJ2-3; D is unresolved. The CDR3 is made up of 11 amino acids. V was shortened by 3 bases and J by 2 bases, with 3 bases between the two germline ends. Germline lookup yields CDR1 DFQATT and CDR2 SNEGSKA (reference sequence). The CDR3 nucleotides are TGCAGTGCTAGCGTCACAGATACGCAGTATTTT. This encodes CSASVTDTQYF.

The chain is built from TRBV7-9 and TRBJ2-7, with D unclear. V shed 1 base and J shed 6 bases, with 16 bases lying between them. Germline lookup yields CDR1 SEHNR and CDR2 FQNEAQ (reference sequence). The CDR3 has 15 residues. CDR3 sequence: CASSLVKAGEGEQYF. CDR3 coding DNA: TGTGCCAGCAGCTTAGTAAAGGCTGGGGAAGGCGAGCAGTACTTC.

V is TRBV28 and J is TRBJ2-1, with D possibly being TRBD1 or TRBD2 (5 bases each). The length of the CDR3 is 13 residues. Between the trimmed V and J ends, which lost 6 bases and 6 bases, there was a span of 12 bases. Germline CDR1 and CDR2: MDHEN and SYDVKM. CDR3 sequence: CASSPGGGNEQFF. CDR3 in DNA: TGTGCCAGCAGCCCAGGTGGGGGCAATGAGCAGTTCTTC.

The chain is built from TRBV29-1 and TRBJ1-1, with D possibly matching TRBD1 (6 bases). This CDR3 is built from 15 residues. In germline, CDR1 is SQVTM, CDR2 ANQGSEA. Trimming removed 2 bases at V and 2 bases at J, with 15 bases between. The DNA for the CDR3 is TGCAGCGTTGAAACCAGGGGACGAAAAAACACTGAAGCTTTCTTT. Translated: CSVETRGRKNTEAFF. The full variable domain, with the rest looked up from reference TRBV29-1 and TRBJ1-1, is SAVISQKPSRDICQRGTSLTIQCQVDSQVTMMFWYRQQPGQSLTLIATANQGSEATYESGFVIDKFPISRPNLTFSTLTVSNMSPEDSSIYLCSVETRGRKNTEAFFGQGTRLTVV.